This T cell receptor (beta chain) appears in the sequencing data of a study of shared clonotypes between healthy human individuals. Study outcomes and limitations: Shared across a few donors were around 4.7% of the naive CD4 clonotypes.

Notes on this clone: Its antigen is still unknown.

Naive CD8 cells lacked CD45RO and underwent positive selection for CCR7, leaving out terminally differentiated effector memory CD45RA+ cells. All of the donors resided in Nashville, Tennessee, and each was a Caucasian adult. CDR1 and CDR2 (germline): SGHNT, YENEEA. The CDR3 is 15 residues long. V lost 0 bases to trimming and J lost 0 bases, with 7 bases between them. Clones were sequenced by immunoSEQ multiplex PCR, and TCRdb holds only the in-frame ones, with some missing. The sample lists about 2 million clones; about 95% were seen once. The chain combines TRBV11-3 with TRBJ2-3; D may be TRBD1 (6 bases). This sequence was found in a man in his late teens or twenties in good health. Sequencing input: naive CD8+ T cells sorted from blood. The CDR3 DNA reads as TGTGCCAGCAGCTTAGAGGGGGCTAGCACAGATACGCAGTATTTT. Translating it yields CASSLEGASTDTQYF. Combining the CDR3 with reference TRBV11-3 and TRBJ2-3 gives the whole variable domain EAGVVQSPRYKIIEKKQPVAFWCNPISGHNTLYWYLQNLGQGPELLIRYENEEAVDDSQLPKDRFSAERLKGVDSTLKIQPAELGDSAVYLCASSLEGASTDTQYFGPGTRLTVL.